This TCR beta chain was recorded in a study of regulatory and conventional T cells in RAG deficiency. Study-level points and caveats: Patient subsets had shorter CDR3s; Omenn Treg-Tconv overlap exceeded 85%. Omenn syndrome and CID/AS patients had roughly 100-fold fewer unique Treg TCR beta sequences, versus around 9.4-fold elsewhere.

A word on this clone: Its antigen is undetermined.

Profiling relied on immunoSEQ multiplex PCR, and the TCRdb table lists in-frame clones only, not all of them. This table holds tens of thousands of clones, 80% to 90% found once. This sample was also put to use in a study of regulatory T cells. According to that study: The primer mix had 52 TRBV and 13 TRBJ primers.

This clonotype originated in a human donor in good health. Sequencing was performed on CD8+ T cells sorted from blood.

CDR3 region: CATKRGPFF. Here the CDR3 DNA reads TGCGCCACCAAACGGGGTCCGTTCTTC. V usage is TRBV10-1 and J usage is TRBJ2-1, with a weak D call TRBD2 (5 bases). V was trimmed by 10 bases and J by 15 bases, leaving 13 bases between them. The CDR3 is 9 residues long. CDR1 is WNHNN, CDR2 SYGVQD, per germline (reference sequence).